This T cell receptor (beta chain) was documented in a study of T cell clonotyping in hematopoietic cell transplantation. Overall study findings and caveats: Recipient TCR diversity dropped after transplant; expanded clonotypes rose from day 30 to 180.

The CDR3 extends over 13 amino acids. Germline CDR1 and CDR2: SGHDT and YYEEEE. The germline V and J ends were trimmed by 4 bases and 8 bases, with 13 bases remaining between them. As regards this clone: Its target is unknown.

The table came from immunoSEQ multiplex PCR; TCRdb's copy has only in-frame clones and leaves some out. The profile shows thousands of clones, 90% to 97% of them singletons. The material sequenced was PBMCs, taken 30 days after allogeneic stem cell transplant. The receptor comes from a male patient aged 40-50 years who had an allogeneic stem cell transplant from a related donor, so the T cells may come from the graft donor. Some clones in this sample may be carry-over from other donors' samples. V is TRBV5-6 and J is TRBJ2-1; the D gene is possibly TRBD2 (5 bases). As DNA, the CDR3 is TGTGCCAGCAGCGTGGACTCTAGGGATGAGCAGTTCTTC. It specifies CASSVDSRDEQFF. The full variable domain, in which reference TRBV5-6 and TRBJ2-1 provide the parts outside the CDR3, is DAGVTQSPTHLIKTRGQQVTLRCSPKSGHDTVSWYQQALGQGPQFIFQYYEEEERQRGNFPDRFSGHQFPNYSSELNVNALLLGDSALYLCASSVDSRDEQFFGPGTRLTVL.